This T cell receptor (beta chain) was retrieved from a study of cytomegalovirus exposure and HLA in healthy donors. Of note for this clone: Its specificity is unknown.

Germline loops: CDR1 MDHEN, CDR2 SYDVKM. The CDR3 totals 16 residues. Trimming took off 5 bases at V and 2 bases at J, with 16 bases between the two ends. Notes on the study in general: In terms of immune exposure information, only CMV serostatus was available. In the analysis, some V segments, TRBV6-2 and TRBV6-3 included, were excluded as indistinguishable. TCR beta chains associated with HLA were, in a later analysis, more clonally expanded than equally common others.

The PCR ran on 60 Vbeta and 13 Jbeta primers. As processed by the authors: About 88 million unique TCR beta chains, about 10 million of them shared, were counted by a later analysis. Using immunoSEQ multiplex PCR, the repertoire was profiled, and TCRdb retains in-frame clones only, with some absent. V and J calls and clone size come straight from that table; D and trimming were deduced from the DNA. This sample has some 160,000 clones, with roughly 80% found just once. This clonotype was obtained from a boy aged 2 to 10 in good health and CMV-seronegative. The sequenced sample was PBMCs. The chain combines TRBV28 with TRBJ2-1; a weak D match, TRBD1 (6 bases). DNA of the CDR3: TGTGCCAGCAGTGCAAACAACAGGGTACCCTACAATGAGCAGTTCTTC. Protein product: CASSANNRVPYNEQFF.